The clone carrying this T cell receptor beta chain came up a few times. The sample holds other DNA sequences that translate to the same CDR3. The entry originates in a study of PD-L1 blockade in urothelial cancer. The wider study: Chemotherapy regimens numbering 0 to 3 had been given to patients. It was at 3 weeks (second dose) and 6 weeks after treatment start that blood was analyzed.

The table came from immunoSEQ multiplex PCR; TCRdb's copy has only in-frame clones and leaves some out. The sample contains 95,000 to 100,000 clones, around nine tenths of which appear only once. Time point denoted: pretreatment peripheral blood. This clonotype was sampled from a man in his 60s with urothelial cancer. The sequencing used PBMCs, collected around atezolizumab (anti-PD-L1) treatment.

The CDR3 spells CASSYGLAGGETQYF. The CDR3, as DNA: TGTGCCAGCAGTTACGGGCTAGCGGGTGGAGAGACCCAGTACTTC. The rearrangement uses TRBV6-5 and TRBJ2-5, with 8 bases that match TRBD2. Germline values: CDR1 MNHEY, CDR2 SVGAGI. The CDR3 consists of 15 residues. The J segment lost 4 bases and the V segment lost 2 bases, leaving 6 bases of the junction unmatched.